The rows below give T cell receptor beta chains drawn from one sample of a study of blood T cell repertoires in COVID-19. TCRdb's table, derived via immunoSEQ multiplex PCR, lists solely in-frame clones and lacks some. This table has roughly 120,000 clones, about 88% appearing once. The sample was peripheral blood. The source of these receptors is a woman in her sixties or seventies who had recovered from COVID-19. Both conserved end residues are part of each CDR3. A D gene is named only where the DNA matches it firmly. Only part of the rows carry a size: once, few, many, or a class if the clone is expanded.

d_gene: TRBD1; j_gene: TRBJ2-7; v_gene: TRBV7-9; abundance: -; CDR3aa: CAGSRRDSLYEQYF; CDR3nt: TGTGCCGGATCAAGACGGGACAGCCTCTACGAGCAGTACTTC
d_gene: -; j_gene: TRBJ1-1; v_gene: TRBV12-2; abundance: -; CDR3aa: CASRPLGEQGPRIEAFF; CDR3nt: TGTGCAAGTCGCCCCCTTGGGGAACAGGGCCCTCGCATTGAAGCTTTCTTT
d_gene: -; j_gene: TRBJ1-6; v_gene: TRBV6-6; abundance: few; CDR3aa: CASSYTPNNSPLHF; CDR3nt: TGTGCCAGCAGTTACACACCCAATAATTCACCCCTCCACTTT
d_gene: TRBD1; j_gene: TRBJ2-5; v_gene: TRBV27; abundance: -; CDR3aa: CASSFAKPTGIPETQYF; CDR3nt: TGTGCCAGCAGTTTCGCGAAACCGACAGGGATTCCAGAGACCCAGTACTTC
d_gene: TRBD1; j_gene: TRBJ1-2; v_gene: TRBV28; abundance: -; CDR3aa: CASTLSSRQGLRYGYTF; CDR3nt: TGTGCCAGCACCCTTAGTTCGCGACAGGGCCTTAGGTATGGCTACACCTTC
d_gene: TRBD2; j_gene: TRBJ2-1; v_gene: TRBV5-4; abundance: -; CDR3aa: CASSFRAGGGQFF; CDR3nt: TGTGCCAGCAGCTTCAGGGCGGGAGGTGGGCAGTTCTTC
d_gene: -; j_gene: TRBJ2-4; v_gene: TRBV29-1; abundance: -; CDR3aa: CSVEDRLAKNIQYF; CDR3nt: TGCAGCGTTGAGGATAGACTAGCCAAAAACATTCAGTACTTC
d_gene: -; j_gene: TRBJ1-3; v_gene: TRBV4-3; abundance: -; CDR3aa: CASSQTSTVSGNTIYF; CDR3nt: TGCGCCAGCAGCCAAACTTCCACAGTCTCTGGAAACACCATATATTTT
d_gene: -; j_gene: TRBJ2-5; v_gene: TRBV7-2; abundance: -; CDR3aa: CASSSDRKETQYF; CDR3nt: TGTGCCAGCAGCTCCGACAGGAAAGAGACCCAGTACTTC
d_gene: -; j_gene: TRBJ1-1; v_gene: TRBV30; abundance: -; CDR3aa: CAWSGNVAGKF; CDR3nt: TGTGCCTGGAGTGGCAATGTGGCAGGCAAATTT
d_gene: TRBD2; j_gene: TRBJ2-3; v_gene: TRBV9; abundance: -; CDR3aa: CASSGRESAGDYYSPQYF; CDR3nt: TGTGCCAGCAGCGGAAGGGAATCTGCGGGGGATTACTATTCCCCACAGTATTTT
d_gene: -; j_gene: TRBJ1-2; v_gene: TRBV24-1; abundance: -; CDR3aa: CATSSESYGYTF; CDR3nt: TGTGCCACCAGTTCAGAAAGCTATGGCTACACCTTC
d_gene: TRBD1; j_gene: TRBJ2-2; v_gene: TRBV7-3; abundance: -; CDR3aa: CASRPGTGLNTGELFF; CDR3nt: TGTGCCAGCAGGCCCGGGACAGGGCTGAACACCGGGGAGCTGTTTTTT
d_gene: TRBD1; j_gene: TRBJ2-5; v_gene: TRBV7-8; abundance: -; CDR3aa: CASSPRQGARETQYF; CDR3nt: TGTGCCAGCAGCCCCCGACAGGGGGCGCGGGAGACCCAGTACTTC
d_gene: TRBD2; j_gene: TRBJ2-7; v_gene: TRBV9; abundance: -; CDR3aa: CASSLRASGVHEQYF; CDR3nt: TGTGCCAGCAGCCTAAGGGCTAGCGGGGTCCACGAGCAGTACTTC
d_gene: -; j_gene: TRBJ2-5; v_gene: TRBV20-1; abundance: -; CDR3aa: CSASDPLQETQYF; CDR3nt: TGCAGTGCTAGTGACCCCCTCCAAGAGACCCAGTACTTC
d_gene: -; j_gene: TRBJ1-6; v_gene: TRBV5-5; abundance: few; CDR3aa: CASSLEGASPLHF; CDR3nt: TGTGCCAGCAGCTTGGAGGGAGCCTCACCCCTCCACTTT
d_gene: -; j_gene: TRBJ2-2; v_gene: TRBV5-5; abundance: -; CDR3aa: CASSRTGTGELFF; CDR3nt: TGTGCCAGCAGCCGAACAGGGACCGGGGAGCTGTTTTTT
d_gene: TRBD1; j_gene: TRBJ2-7; v_gene: TRBV18; abundance: -; CDR3aa: CASSPDRDGQYF; CDR3nt: TGTGCCAGCTCACCCGACAGGGACGGGCAGTACTTC
d_gene: -; j_gene: TRBJ2-3; v_gene: TRBV18; abundance: -; CDR3aa: CASSPRGDTQYF; CDR3nt: TGTGCCAGCTCACCCCGCGGAGATACGCAGTATTTT
d_gene: -; j_gene: TRBJ2-2; v_gene: TRBV30; abundance: -; CDR3aa: CAWSGHPNTGELFF; CDR3nt: TGTGCCTGGAGTGGGCACCCGAACACCGGGGAGCTGTTTTTT
d_gene: -; j_gene: TRBJ2-7; v_gene: TRBV27; abundance: -; CDR3aa: CATHRQGSYEQYF; CDR3nt: TGTGCCACTCACCGGCAGGGCTCCTACGAGCAGTACTTC
d_gene: TRBD1; j_gene: TRBJ1-2; v_gene: TRBV7-9; abundance: -; CDR3aa: CASSHGNRDRGYTF; CDR3nt: TGTGCCAGCAGCCATGGGAATAGGGACAGGGGCTACACCTTC
d_gene: TRBD2; j_gene: TRBJ2-1; v_gene: TRBV4-1; abundance: -; CDR3aa: CASSLGLAEGQFF; CDR3nt: TGCGCCAGCAGCCTGGGACTAGCGGAAGGGCAGTTCTTC
d_gene: TRBD1; j_gene: TRBJ2-3; v_gene: TRBV5-6; abundance: -; CDR3aa: CASSSKTGGDTQYF; CDR3nt: TGTGCCAGCAGCTCGAAGACAGGGGGGGATACGCAGTATTTT
d_gene: TRBD2; j_gene: TRBJ2-3; v_gene: TRBV7-2; abundance: -; CDR3aa: CASSSSGTTSTDTQYF; CDR3nt: TGTGCCAGCAGCTCTAGCGGGACCACTAGCACAGATACGCAGTATTTT
d_gene: -; j_gene: TRBJ1-2; v_gene: TRBV27; abundance: few; CDR3aa: CASSSAGGAGYGYTF; CDR3nt: TGTGCCAGCAGTTCCGCGGGGGGCGCAGGCTATGGCTACACCTTC
d_gene: TRBD1; j_gene: TRBJ1-4; v_gene: TRBV7-2; abundance: -; CDR3aa: CASSSWTGVGKLFF; CDR3nt: TGTGCCAGCAGCTCGTGGACAGGGGTGGGCAAACTGTTTTTT
d_gene: TRBD1; j_gene: TRBJ2-7; v_gene: TRBV4-3; abundance: -; CDR3aa: CASSQVVGQGGSYEQYF; CDR3nt: TGCGCCAGCAGCCAAGTGGTGGGACAGGGAGGGTCCTACGAGCAGTACTTC
d_gene: -; j_gene: TRBJ2-3; v_gene: TRBV3-1/TRBV3-2; abundance: -; CDR3aa: CASSQSTGRWDTQYF; CDR3nt: TGTGCCAGCAGCCAGTCGACAGGACGGTGGGATACGCAGTATTTT
d_gene: TRBD1; j_gene: TRBJ1-6; v_gene: TRBV3-1/TRBV3-2; abundance: -; CDR3aa: CASRDTGGEIRSPLHF; CDR3nt: TGTGCCAGCAGGGACACAGGGGGCGAGATTCGGTCACCCCTCCACTTT
d_gene: -; j_gene: TRBJ2-3; v_gene: TRBV5-4; abundance: once; CDR3aa: CASSFWPAGLQPDTQYF; CDR3nt: TGTGCCAGCAGCTTTTGGCCAGCGGGTTTACAACCAGATACGCAGTATTTT
d_gene: -; j_gene: TRBJ1-1; v_gene: TRBV18; abundance: -; CDR3aa: CASRRGGGEMNTEAFF; CDR3nt: TGTGCCAGCAGAAGGGGGGGCGGGGAAATGAACACTGAAGCTTTCTTT
d_gene: -; j_gene: TRBJ2-1; v_gene: TRBV28; abundance: -; CDR3aa: CASSGGLQFF; CDR3nt: TGTGCCAGCAGCGGGGGATTGCAGTTCTTC
d_gene: -; j_gene: TRBJ2-2; v_gene: TRBV5-1; abundance: -; CDR3aa: CASSQGGAGELFF; CDR3nt: TGCGCCAGCAGCCAAGGAGGGGCCGGGGAGCTGTTTTTT
d_gene: -; j_gene: TRBJ2-2; v_gene: TRBV4-2; abundance: -; CDR3aa: CASSRGGHNTGELFF; CDR3nt: TGTGCCAGCAGTCGCGGGGGACACAACACCGGGGAGCTGTTTTTT
d_gene: -; j_gene: TRBJ2-7; v_gene: TRBV21-1; abundance: -; CDR3aa: CASSKQQGLSYEQYF; CDR3nt: TGTGCCAGCAGCAAACAACAGGGTTTATCCTACGAGCAGTACTTC
d_gene: -; j_gene: TRBJ2-1; v_gene: TRBV3-1/TRBV3-2; abundance: -; CDR3aa: CASSRVAARSYNEQFF; CDR3nt: TGTGCCAGCAGCCGGGTAGCGGCCCGCTCCTACAATGAGCAGTTCTTC
d_gene: -; j_gene: TRBJ2-1; v_gene: TRBV20-1; abundance: -; CDR3aa: CSGVANEQFF; CDR3nt: TGCAGTGGTGTGGCAAATGAGCAGTTCTTC
d_gene: -; j_gene: TRBJ2-3; v_gene: TRBV28; abundance: -; CDR3aa: CASREGPGRRTDTQYF; CDR3nt: TGTGCCAGCAGGGAGGGACCGGGACGCCGAACAGATACGCAGTATTTT
d_gene: -; j_gene: TRBJ1-5; v_gene: TRBV10-3; abundance: -; CDR3aa: CAISETREAQHF; CDR3nt: TGTGCCATCAGTGAGACGAGGGAGGCCCAGCATTTT
d_gene: TRBD2; j_gene: TRBJ2-1; v_gene: TRBV27; abundance: -; CDR3aa: CASSQGLVSEQFF; CDR3nt: TGTGCCAGCAGTCAGGGACTAGTCAGTGAGCAGTTCTTC
d_gene: TRBD2; j_gene: TRBJ2-5; v_gene: TRBV3-1/TRBV3-2; abundance: -; CDR3aa: CASSPLLAGEYQETQYF; CDR3nt: TGTGCCAGCAGCCCCCTCCTAGCGGGGGAGTACCAAGAGACCCAGTACTTC
d_gene: -; j_gene: TRBJ1-1; v_gene: TRBV7-3; abundance: -; CDR3aa: CASSLLRGTEAFF; CDR3nt: TGTGCCAGCAGCTTATTAAGGGGCACTGAAGCTTTCTTT
d_gene: TRBD1; j_gene: TRBJ2-5; v_gene: TRBV4-2; abundance: -; CDR3aa: CASSPYGGQGIERGQYF; CDR3nt: TGTGCCAGCAGCCCTTACGGAGGACAGGGGATCGAAAGGGGCCAGTACTTC
d_gene: -; j_gene: TRBJ1-2; v_gene: TRBV7-2; abundance: -; CDR3aa: CASSPDTNYGYTF; CDR3nt: TGTGCCAGCAGCCCTGACACGAACTATGGCTACACCTTC
d_gene: -; j_gene: TRBJ1-5; v_gene: TRBV2; abundance: -; CDR3aa: CASKRQPQHF; CDR3nt: TGTGCCTCTAAGCGGCAGCCCCAGCATTTT
d_gene: TRBD1; j_gene: TRBJ1-1; v_gene: TRBV3-1/TRBV3-2; abundance: -; CDR3aa: CASSYRGLNTEAFF; CDR3nt: TGTGCCAGCAGCTACAGGGGGCTGAACACTGAAGCTTTCTTT
d_gene: -; j_gene: TRBJ2-5; v_gene: TRBV4-3; abundance: -; CDR3aa: CASSQDIGLRGGYQETQYF; CDR3nt: TGCGCCAGCAGCCAAGATATCGGTTTAAGGGGGGGATACCAAGAGACCCAGTACTTC
d_gene: -; j_gene: TRBJ2-7; v_gene: TRBV5-1; abundance: -; CDR3aa: CASSRGHIGTYEQYF; CDR3nt: TGCGCCAGCAGCCGTGGACACATTGGGACCTACGAGCAGTACTTC
d_gene: -; j_gene: TRBJ2-3; v_gene: TRBV28; abundance: -; CDR3aa: CASRGQGTDTQYF; CDR3nt: TGTGCCAGCCGCGGCCAAGGCACAGATACGCAGTATTTT
d_gene: -; j_gene: TRBJ1-5; v_gene: TRBV18; abundance: few; CDR3aa: CASSPSNSQGGNQPQHF; CDR3nt: TGTGCCAGCTCACCAAGCAACAGCCAAGGGGGCAATCAGCCCCAGCATTTT
d_gene: TRBD2; j_gene: TRBJ2-2; v_gene: TRBV2; abundance: -; CDR3aa: CASSDRRGGAGELFF; CDR3nt: TGTGCCAGCAGTGATCGGCGGGGGGGCGCCGGGGAGCTGTTTTTT
d_gene: -; j_gene: TRBJ1-1; v_gene: TRBV7-6; abundance: -; CDR3aa: CASSLWSSSNTEAFF; CDR3nt: TGTGCCAGCAGCTTATGGTCCAGTTCGAACACTGAAGCTTTCTTT
d_gene: TRBD1; j_gene: TRBJ1-2; v_gene: TRBV27; abundance: -; CDR3aa: CASSPAQGARNGYTF; CDR3nt: TGTGCCAGCAGTCCCGCACAGGGGGCGCGTAATGGCTACACCTTC